Detailed here is one TCR beta chain. The junction differs from germline at one of its ends, possibly a read error. The data originate from a study of metastatic and nonmetastatic thyroid tumors. Germline V gives CDR1 LGHNT, CDR2 FRNRAP. The CDR3 totals 16 residues. Through MiXCR, TCRdb re-clonotyped the PCR reads. The sample shows about 36,000 clones, roughly 20% of them seen only once. Treatment of any kind had been given to no patient before thyroid surgery. What was sequenced was blood. The chain combines TRBV12-5 with TRBJ2-3, with 7 bases aligning to TRBD2. The source of this sequence is a female donor with papillary thyroid cancer or a benign thyroid nodule (not recorded which). Some clones in this sample may be carry-over from other donors' samples. For the CDR3, the DNA is TGTGCTAGAGGTTTGTTAATTGCGGGAGTCGCAGATACGCAGTATTTT. Protein sequence: CARGLLIAGVADTQYF.